The rows below give T cell receptor beta chains drawn from one sample of a study of blood T cell repertoires in COVID-19. The protocol was immunoSEQ multiplex PCR, while the TCRdb copy is restricted to in-frame clones and leaves out a portion. The profile shows about 400,000 clones, approximately 86% of them singletons. What was sequenced was peripheral blood. The receptor source for this set is a woman in her sixties or seventies with COVID-19, enrolled during active disease. CDR3s include the opening cysteine and the closing phenylalanine or tryptophan. Fields, in order: CDR3 length, D gene, J gene, clone size, V gene, CDR3 protein, CDR3 DNA. A D gene is named only where the DNA matches it firmly. Only some rows state a clone size, as once, few, many or a class for expanded clones.

len: 13
d_gene: .
j_gene: TRBJ2-7
abundance: .
v_gene: TRBV5-4
CDR3aa: CASSPGLNYEQYF
CDR3nt: TGTGCCAGCAGCCCCGGACTGAACTACGAGCAGTACTTC

len: 14
d_gene: TRBD1
j_gene: TRBJ2-7
abundance: .
v_gene: TRBV19
CDR3aa: CATQDRSFPYEQYF
CDR3nt: TGTGCCACCCAGGACAGGTCGTTCCCCTACGAGCAGTACTTC

len: 16
d_gene: TRBD1
j_gene: TRBJ1-1
abundance: .
v_gene: TRBV7-2
CDR3aa: CASTWGEWTGTTEAFF
CDR3nt: TGTGCCAGCACCTGGGGAGAATGGACAGGGACCACTGAAGCTTTCTTT

len: 14
d_gene: .
j_gene: TRBJ2-5
abundance: .
v_gene: TRBV10-3
CDR3aa: CAISAGLAQETQYF
CDR3nt: TGTGCCATCAGTGCGGGACTGGCTCAAGAGACCCAGTACTTC

len: 15
d_gene: .
j_gene: TRBJ2-5
abundance: .
v_gene: TRBV5-1
CDR3aa: CASSLDRAYQETQYF
CDR3nt: TGCGCCAGCAGCTTGGACAGGGCTTACCAAGAGACCCAGTACTTC

len: 16
d_gene: .
j_gene: TRBJ1-5
abundance: .
v_gene: TRBV19
CDR3aa: CASTTTGGGASQPQHF
CDR3nt: TGTGCCAGTACCACCACAGGAGGGGGGGCGTCTCAGCCCCAGCATTTT

len: 14
d_gene: .
j_gene: TRBJ2-5
abundance: .
v_gene: TRBV5-1
CDR3aa: CASSLEGGGETQYF
CDR3nt: TGCGCCAGCAGCTTGGAAGGGGGAGGGGAGACCCAGTACTTC

len: 13
d_gene: .
j_gene: TRBJ2-2
abundance: .
v_gene: TRBV30
CDR3aa: CAWIEGNTGELFF
CDR3nt: TGTGCCTGGATCGAGGGGAACACCGGGGAGCTGTTTTTT

len: 15
d_gene: TRBD1
j_gene: TRBJ2-7
abundance: .
v_gene: TRBV13
CDR3aa: CASSPRTGGYYEQYF
CDR3nt: TGTGCCAGCAGCCCCCGGACAGGGGGTTACTACGAGCAGTACTTC

len: 14
d_gene: TRBD1
j_gene: TRBJ1-2
abundance: once
v_gene: TRBV7-8
CDR3aa: CASSGGQRRYGYTF
CDR3nt: TGTGCCAGCAGCGGGGGACAGCGACGCTATGGCTACACCTTC

len: 15
d_gene: TRBD1
j_gene: TRBJ1-2
abundance: few
v_gene: TRBV6-2/TRBV6-3
CDR3aa: CASSSGQGRGYGYTF
CDR3nt: TGTGCCAGCAGCTCCGGACAGGGACGTGGCTATGGCTACACCTTC

len: 15
d_gene: TRBD2
j_gene: TRBJ2-7
abundance: few
v_gene: TRBV11-2
CDR3aa: CASSFLAGALYEQYF
CDR3nt: TGTGCCAGCAGCTTCCTAGCGGGGGCCCTCTACGAGCAGTACTTC

len: 15
d_gene: .
j_gene: TRBJ2-7
abundance: .
v_gene: TRBV7-2
CDR3aa: CASSLSLGGPYEQYF
CDR3nt: TGTGCCAGCAGCTTATCGTTAGGGGGACCCTACGAGCAGTACTTC

len: 15
d_gene: .
j_gene: TRBJ1-1
abundance: .
v_gene: TRBV6-5
CDR3aa: CASTKRQGMNTEAFF
CDR3nt: TGTGCCAGCACCAAAAGGCAGGGGATGAACACTGAAGCTTTCTTT

len: 13
d_gene: .
j_gene: TRBJ2-5
abundance: .
v_gene: TRBV20-1
CDR3aa: CSASRLEWKAQYF
CDR3nt: TGCAGTGCTAGTAGACTAGAGTGGAAGGCCCAGTACTTC

len: 14
d_gene: .
j_gene: TRBJ2-5
abundance: .
v_gene: TRBV13
CDR3aa: CASSSPADSETQYF
CDR3nt: TGTGCCAGCAGCTCCCCGGCGGATTCGGAGACCCAGTACTTC

len: 16
d_gene: TRBD1
j_gene: TRBJ2-3
abundance: .
v_gene: TRBV6-5
CDR3aa: CASSYSFSTGSDTQYF
CDR3nt: TGTGCCAGCAGTTACTCCTTCTCGACAGGGTCGGATACGCAGTATTTT

len: 15
d_gene: TRBD1
j_gene: TRBJ1-4
abundance: .
v_gene: TRBV6-5
CDR3aa: CASRTGGKTNEKLFF
CDR3nt: TGTGCCAGCCGGACAGGGGGCAAGACTAATGAAAAACTGTTTTTT

len: 12
d_gene: .
j_gene: TRBJ2-1
abundance: .
v_gene: TRBV5-3
CDR3aa: CARSLDGVWQFF
CDR3nt: TGTGCCAGAAGCTTGGACGGGGTGTGGCAGTTCTTC

len: 15
d_gene: .
j_gene: TRBJ2-1
abundance: .
v_gene: TRBV13
CDR3aa: CASSSTTGLYNEQFF
CDR3nt: TGTGCCAGCAGCTCAACTACGGGACTTTACAATGAGCAGTTCTTC

len: 18
d_gene: .
j_gene: TRBJ1-1
abundance: once
v_gene: TRBV11-3
CDR3aa: CASSPYAGMGSTRTEAFF
CDR3nt: TGTGCCAGCAGCCCCTATGCGGGGATGGGGTCGACACGCACTGAAGCTTTCTTT

len: 16
d_gene: TRBD2
j_gene: TRBJ2-2
abundance: .
v_gene: TRBV7-6
CDR3aa: CASSYPQASGTGELFF
CDR3nt: TGTGCCAGCAGCTACCCCCAAGCTAGCGGGACCGGGGAGCTGTTTTTT

len: 14
d_gene: .
j_gene: TRBJ1-1
abundance: .
v_gene: TRBV12-1
CDR3aa: CASSSGTGRTEAFF
CDR3nt: TGTGCCAGCAGCTCTGGGACAGGGAGGACTGAAGCTTTCTTT

len: 18
d_gene: TRBD2
j_gene: TRBJ2-3
abundance: once
v_gene: TRBV4-2
CDR3aa: CASSQDGLAGGLTDTQYF
CDR3nt: TGTGCCAGCAGCCAAGATGGACTAGCGGGGGGGCTGACAGATACGCAGTATTTT

len: 14
d_gene: .
j_gene: TRBJ1-2
abundance: .
v_gene: TRBV7-2
CDR3aa: CASSFGEAAYGYTF
CDR3nt: TGTGCCAGCAGCTTTGGAGAGGCGGCCTATGGCTACACCTTC

len: 13
d_gene: .
j_gene: TRBJ2-3
abundance: .
v_gene: TRBV5-1
CDR3aa: CASSRGRADTQYF
CDR3nt: TGCGCCAGCAGCAGAGGGCGCGCGGATACGCAGTATTTT

len: 15
d_gene: .
j_gene: TRBJ1-1
abundance: .
v_gene: TRBV11-2
CDR3aa: CASNERGGANTEAFF
CDR3nt: TGTGCCAGCAACGAGAGGGGGGGGGCGAACACTGAAGCTTTCTTT

len: 16
d_gene: TRBD1
j_gene: TRBJ1-4
abundance: .
v_gene: TRBV9
CDR3aa: CASSPGTARGNEKLFF
CDR3nt: TGTGCCAGCAGCCCCGGGACAGCGAGGGGTAATGAAAAACTGTTTTTT

len: 16
d_gene: .
j_gene: TRBJ2-7
abundance: .
v_gene: TRBV25-1
CDR3aa: CASSDHRVSQGREQYF
CDR3nt: TGTGCCAGCAGTGACCACAGGGTATCCCAGGGCCGCGAGCAGTACTTC

len: 18
d_gene: TRBD2
j_gene: TRBJ2-3
abundance: .
v_gene: TRBV3-1/TRBV3-2
CDR3aa: CASSKGTSGGPDTDTQYF
CDR3nt: TGTGCCAGCAGCAAAGGGACTAGCGGGGGGCCCGACACAGATACGCAGTATTTT

len: 14
d_gene: .
j_gene: TRBJ1-2
abundance: once
v_gene: TRBV7-2
CDR3aa: CASSQDRQLYGYTF
CDR3nt: TGTGCCAGCAGCCAGGACAGACAACTCTATGGCTACACCTTC

len: 17
d_gene: .
j_gene: TRBJ1-5
abundance: few
v_gene: TRBV19
CDR3aa: CASSPLQGGNSNQPQHF
CDR3nt: TGTGCCAGTAGCCCCTTGCAGGGCGGGAATAGCAATCAGCCCCAGCATTTT

len: 14
d_gene: .
j_gene: TRBJ1-2
abundance: .
v_gene: TRBV3-1/TRBV3-2
CDR3aa: CASSQDTRGHGYTF
CDR3nt: TGTGCCAGCAGCCAAGACACCAGGGGACATGGCTACACCTTC

len: 15
d_gene: TRBD1
j_gene: TRBJ1-5
abundance: few
v_gene: TRBV3-1/TRBV3-2
CDR3aa: CASSQRARGHEPQHF
CDR3nt: TGTGCCAGCAGCCAACGGGCCAGGGGGCATGAGCCCCAGCATTTT

len: 12
d_gene: .
j_gene: TRBJ1-2
abundance: .
v_gene: TRBV25-1
CDR3aa: CASRHKEYGYTF
CDR3nt: TGTGCCAGCAGACACAAAGAATATGGCTACACCTTC

len: 16
d_gene: TRBD2
j_gene: TRBJ2-3
abundance: .
v_gene: TRBV7-8
CDR3aa: CASSIPLAGSTDTQYF
CDR3nt: TGTGCCAGCAGCATCCCACTAGCGGGCTCCACAGATACGCAGTATTTT

len: 15
d_gene: TRBD1
j_gene: TRBJ2-7
abundance: .
v_gene: TRBV7-8
CDR3aa: CASSPKAGQGYEQYF
CDR3nt: TGTGCCAGCAGCCCTAAGGCGGGACAGGGATACGAGCAGTACTTC

len: 14
d_gene: .
j_gene: TRBJ1-2
abundance: .
v_gene: TRBV7-6
CDR3aa: CASSLKGDLYGYTF
CDR3nt: TGTGCCAGCAGCTTAAAGGGGGATCTCTATGGCTACACCTTC

len: 18
d_gene: TRBD1
j_gene: TRBJ2-6
abundance: .
v_gene: TRBV19
CDR3aa: CASSKGTGGTEGANVLTF
CDR3nt: TGTGCCAGTAGTAAGGGGACAGGGGGCACGGAGGGGGCCAACGTCCTGACTTTC

len: 15
d_gene: TRBD2
j_gene: TRBJ2-7
abundance: .
v_gene: TRBV11-2
CDR3aa: CASSVSGGSYYEQYF
CDR3nt: TGTGCCAGCAGCGTTAGCGGGGGGTCTTACTACGAGCAGTACTTC

len: 16
d_gene: TRBD1
j_gene: TRBJ1-2
abundance: .
v_gene: TRBV18
CDR3aa: CASSLRLGDRESGYTF
CDR3nt: TGTGCCAGCTCACTACGACTCGGGGACAGGGAAAGTGGCTACACCTTC

len: 15
d_gene: .
j_gene: TRBJ1-1
abundance: .
v_gene: TRBV5-4
CDR3aa: CASSLAAQGNTEAFF
CDR3nt: TGTGCCAGCAGCTTGGCCGCACAGGGGAACACTGAAGCTTTCTTT

len: 16
d_gene: .
j_gene: TRBJ2-5
abundance: .
v_gene: TRBV7-9
CDR3aa: CASSLAAGRTLTTQYF
CDR3nt: TGTGCCAGCAGCTTAGCGGCCGGCAGGACATTAACGACCCAGTACTTC

len: 13
d_gene: .
j_gene: TRBJ1-5
abundance: .
v_gene: TRBV2
CDR3aa: CASTLGEAQPQHF
CDR3nt: TGTGCCAGCACCCTGGGAGAGGCTCAGCCCCAGCATTTT

len: 15
d_gene: .
j_gene: TRBJ2-1
abundance: .
v_gene: TRBV5-1
CDR3aa: CASSLDGSSYNEQFF
CDR3nt: TGCGCCAGCAGCTTGGATGGGAGCTCCTACAATGAGCAGTTCTTC

len: 14
d_gene: TRBD1
j_gene: TRBJ2-2
abundance: .
v_gene: TRBV23-1
CDR3aa: CASSQGTGTGELFF
CDR3nt: TGCGCCAGCAGTCAAGGGACAGGGACCGGGGAGCTGTTTTTT

len: 16
d_gene: TRBD2
j_gene: TRBJ2-7
abundance: .
v_gene: TRBV6-6
CDR3aa: CASSPPGGLAGNEQYF
CDR3nt: TGTGCCAGCAGTCCCCCAGGAGGGTTAGCGGGTAACGAGCAGTACTTC

len: 14
d_gene: .
j_gene: TRBJ1-1
abundance: .
v_gene: TRBV5-1
CDR3aa: CASSLGQMNTEAFF
CDR3nt: TGCGCCAGCAGCTTGGGCCAGATGAACACTGAAGCTTTCTTT

len: 13
d_gene: .
j_gene: TRBJ1-2
abundance: .
v_gene: TRBV30
CDR3aa: CAWSGPPGNGYTF
CDR3nt: TGTGCCTGGAGTGGTCCCCCGGGGAATGGCTACACCTTC

len: 14
d_gene: TRBD1
j_gene: TRBJ1-1
abundance: .
v_gene: TRBV19
CDR3aa: CASSIVPGGTEAFF
CDR3nt: TGTGCCAGTAGTATAGTTCCAGGGGGGACTGAAGCTTTCTTT

len: 15
d_gene: TRBD2
j_gene: TRBJ2-3
abundance: .
v_gene: TRBV27
CDR3aa: CASSLAGTSVDTQYF
CDR3nt: TGTGCCAGCTCGCTTGCCGGGACTAGCGTAGATACGCAGTATTTT

len: 15
d_gene: TRBD1
j_gene: TRBJ1-2
abundance: .
v_gene: TRBV30
CDR3aa: CAWSRTPGGNYGYTF
CDR3nt: TGTGCCTGGAGCCGGACGCCAGGGGGGAACTATGGCTACACCTTC

len: 15
d_gene: TRBD1
j_gene: TRBJ1-4
abundance: .
v_gene: TRBV6-2/TRBV6-3
CDR3aa: CASSLSWTGHEKLFF
CDR3nt: TGTGCCAGCAGCCTGAGCTGGACAGGGCATGAAAAACTGTTTTTT

len: 15
d_gene: .
j_gene: TRBJ2-2
abundance: .
v_gene: TRBV11-3
CDR3aa: CASSFGRGLTGELFF
CDR3nt: TGTGCCAGCAGCTTCGGTAGGGGCCTCACCGGGGAGCTGTTTTTT

len: 14
d_gene: .
j_gene: TRBJ2-1
abundance: .
v_gene: TRBV5-6
CDR3aa: CASSLGDSYNEQFF
CDR3nt: TGTGCCAGCAGCTTGGGCGACTCCTACAATGAGCAGTTCTTC

len: 19
d_gene: TRBD2
j_gene: TRBJ2-1
abundance: .
v_gene: TRBV7-2
CDR3aa: CASSLARTSGGSSYNEQFF
CDR3nt: TGTGCCAGCAGCTTAGCCAGGACTAGCGGGGGTTCATCCTACAATGAGCAGTTCTTC

len: 15
d_gene: .
j_gene: TRBJ1-5
abundance: .
v_gene: TRBV18
CDR3aa: CASSPEGTQNQPQHF
CDR3nt: TGTGCCAGCTCACCAGAAGGGACACAGAATCAGCCCCAGCATTTT

len: 14
d_gene: .
j_gene: TRBJ1-2
abundance: .
v_gene: TRBV7-9
CDR3aa: CASSFSQANYGYTF
CDR3nt: TGTGCCAGCAGCTTTTCGCAGGCCAACTATGGCTACACCTTC

len: 17
d_gene: TRBD2
j_gene: TRBJ2-5
abundance: .
v_gene: TRBV15
CDR3aa: CATSRDRLAAYQETQYF
CDR3nt: TGTGCCACCAGCAGAGATAGACTAGCGGCGTACCAAGAGACCCAGTACTTC

len: 19
d_gene: TRBD2
j_gene: TRBJ2-2
abundance: .
v_gene: TRBV7-6
CDR3aa: CASSLLGLAGTTNTGELFF
CDR3nt: TGTGCCAGCAGCCTATTAGGGCTAGCGGGTACCACGAACACCGGGGAGCTGTTTTTT